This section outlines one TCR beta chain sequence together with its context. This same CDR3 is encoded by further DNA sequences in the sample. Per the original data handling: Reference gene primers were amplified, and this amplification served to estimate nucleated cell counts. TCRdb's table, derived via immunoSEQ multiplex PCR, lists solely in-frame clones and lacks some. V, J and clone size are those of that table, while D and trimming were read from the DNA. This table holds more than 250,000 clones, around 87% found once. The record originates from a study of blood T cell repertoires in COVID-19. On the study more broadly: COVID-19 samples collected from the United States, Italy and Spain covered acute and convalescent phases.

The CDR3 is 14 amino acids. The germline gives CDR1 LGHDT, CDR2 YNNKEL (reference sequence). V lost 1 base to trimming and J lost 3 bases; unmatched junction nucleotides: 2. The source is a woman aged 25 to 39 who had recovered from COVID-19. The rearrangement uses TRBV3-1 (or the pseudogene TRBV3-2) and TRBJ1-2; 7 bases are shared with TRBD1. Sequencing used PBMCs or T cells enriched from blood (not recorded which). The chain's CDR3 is CASSQGQGDYGYTF. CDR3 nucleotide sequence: TGTGCCAGCAGCCAAGGACAGGGAGACTATGGCTACACCTTC.